The clone carrying this T cell receptor (beta chain) was counted many times. Its cognate antigen is unknown. This sample was included in a study of neurological immune-mediated disorders. PBMCs stored at -80 C, 2 million in total, were the source of the unsorted libraries. Trimming took 2 bases from V and 2 from J, leaving 16 bases between them. The CDR3 is made up of 18 amino acids. Germline lookup yields CDR1 MNHEY and CDR2 SVGAGI. In TCRdb, the 5' RACE reads were re-called with MiXCR into one record per CDR3 protein. The table includes 50,000 to 75,000 distinct CDR3 sequences, 9.5% to 15% detected once. Study-wide results and caveats: The greatest degree of TCR clonal expansion was observed in HTLV-1-associated myelopathy, with the lowest in multiple sclerosis, below that of healthy controls.

Sequences were obtained from PBMCs. This receptor was obtained from an older woman with HTLV-1-associated myelopathy (HAM/TSP). The rearrangement links TRBV6-5 to TRBJ1-6; no clear D. The CDR3 DNA follows: TGTGCCAGCAGTTACGTCCACAGTCTTGGAACCTATAATTCACCCCTCCACTTT. This sequence encodes CASSYVHSLGTYNSPLHF.